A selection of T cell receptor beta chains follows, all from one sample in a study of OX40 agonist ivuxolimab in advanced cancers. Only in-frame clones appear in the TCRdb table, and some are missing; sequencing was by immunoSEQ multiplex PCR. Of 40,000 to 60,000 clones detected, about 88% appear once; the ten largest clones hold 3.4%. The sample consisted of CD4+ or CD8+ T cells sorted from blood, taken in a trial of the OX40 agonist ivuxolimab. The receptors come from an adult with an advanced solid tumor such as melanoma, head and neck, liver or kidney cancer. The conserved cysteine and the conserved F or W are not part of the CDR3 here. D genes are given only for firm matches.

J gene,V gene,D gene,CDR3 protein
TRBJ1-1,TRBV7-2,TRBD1,ASSLASGTGAQNTEAF
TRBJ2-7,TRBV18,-,ASSPTPGTNNAYEQY
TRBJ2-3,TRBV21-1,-,ASSKGRESADTQY
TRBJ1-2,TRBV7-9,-,ASSFSSGHQNGGYT
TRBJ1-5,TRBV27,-,ASSSGSANQPQH
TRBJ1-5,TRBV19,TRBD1,ASTSQGLYSNQPQH
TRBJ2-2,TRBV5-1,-,ASSLGHRDPNTGELF
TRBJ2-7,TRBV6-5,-,ASRQGPYEQY
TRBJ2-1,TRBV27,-,ASSLLGAVAYNEQF
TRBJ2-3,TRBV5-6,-,ASSFRRLGADTQY
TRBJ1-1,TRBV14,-,ASSHSGAGTEAF
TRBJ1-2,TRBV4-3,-,ASSQVSSYGYT
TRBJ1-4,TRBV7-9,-,ASSPDRRAVEKLF
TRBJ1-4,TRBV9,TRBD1,ASSVGQGPSEKLF
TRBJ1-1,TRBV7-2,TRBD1,ASSSTGPTEAF
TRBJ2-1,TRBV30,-,AWIRGRYEQF
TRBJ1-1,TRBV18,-,ASSPPGGLMNTEAF
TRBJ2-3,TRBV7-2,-,ASRLQGGTGIDTQY
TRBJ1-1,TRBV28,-,ASTWGGARGNTEAF
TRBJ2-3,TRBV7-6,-,ASSLAVWDTQY
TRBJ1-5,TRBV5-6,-,ASSLAGGAGNQPQH
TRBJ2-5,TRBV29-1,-,SVAPGETQY
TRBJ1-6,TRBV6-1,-,ASLPGQNSPLH
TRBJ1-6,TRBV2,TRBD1,ASRDRTSSYNSPLH
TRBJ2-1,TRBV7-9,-,ASSLGLNEQF
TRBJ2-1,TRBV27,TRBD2,ASSWALAGAHNEQF
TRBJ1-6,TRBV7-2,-,ASGGRNNSPLH
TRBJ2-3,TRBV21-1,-,ASSTRQGSDTQY
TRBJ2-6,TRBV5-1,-,ASGPLEAGANVLT
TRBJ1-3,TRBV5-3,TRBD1,ARSPGQGFGGGNTIY
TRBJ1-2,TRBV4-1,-,ASSQVGGNYGYT
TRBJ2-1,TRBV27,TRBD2,ASSLTDLLAGRVNEQF
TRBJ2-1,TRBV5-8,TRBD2,ASSLFLGTSGNNNEQF
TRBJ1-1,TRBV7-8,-,ASSLTEMNTEAF
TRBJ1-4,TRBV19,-,ASSIRRENNEKLF
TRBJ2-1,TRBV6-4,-,ASSDQGSYNEQF
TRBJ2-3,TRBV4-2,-,ASSQETSALGTDTQY
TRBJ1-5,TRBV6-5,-,ASTQQGWGNQPQH
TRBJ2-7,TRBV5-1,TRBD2,ASSLAAGLAYEQY
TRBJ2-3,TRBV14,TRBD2,ASSLTSGGTQY
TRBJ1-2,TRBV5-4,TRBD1,ASRQGWLDGYT
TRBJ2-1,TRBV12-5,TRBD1,ASDDRVRTPEHPAYNEQF
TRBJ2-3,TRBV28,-,ASSFTSGKGADTQY
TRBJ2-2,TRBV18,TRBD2,ASSRAGGPNTGELF
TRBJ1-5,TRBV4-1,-,ASSRNQGNGNQPQH
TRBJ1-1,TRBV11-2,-,ASSLAPEAF
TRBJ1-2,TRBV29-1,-,SVFDQGQGYT
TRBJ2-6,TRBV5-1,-,ASSLVVSSGANVLT